Listed below are T cell receptor beta chains from one sample, sequenced in a study of identical twins. TCRdb ran MiXCR on the 5' RACE reads and lists one entry per CDR3 protein. The table records hundreds of thousands of distinct CDR3 sequences, roughly 8% of them present only once. The same data also contributed to another study, on yellow fever vaccine responses in identical twins.

Specimen: PBMCs. These receptors were obtained from a woman under 30 in good health. Both conserved end residues are part of each CDR3. Each record gives: V gene, clone size, D gene, J gene, CDR3 DNA, CDR3 protein. A D gene is named only where the DNA matches it firmly. Not all rows give a size; the values are once, few, many and, for expanded clones, a class.

>TRBV2|few|-|TRBJ2-1
TGTGCCAGTCAAGGGGTCGAGCAGTTCTTC
CASQGVEQFF
>TRBV12-3/TRBV12-4|few|TRBD2|TRBJ2-7
TGTGCCAGCAGTTTAGCCTTGACTAGCGTCGGGACCGAGCAGTACTTC
CASSLALTSVGTEQYF
>TRBV7-2|-|-|TRBJ2-3
TGTGCCAGCAGCTTAGCGGGGAGCCTCCCAGATACGCAGTATTTT
CASSLAGSLPDTQYF
>TRBV7-9|-|-|TRBJ2-3
TGTGCCAGCAGCTTGGGGGACACTTACACAGATACGCAGTATTTT
CASSLGDTYTDTQYF
>TRBV5-6|-|-|TRBJ2-1
TGTGCCAGCAGCAAGGGACCTCGGGAGTTCTCTGAGCAGTTCTTC
CASSKGPREFSEQFF
>TRBV18|-|TRBD2|TRBJ2-2
TGTGCCAGCTCACCAATACTAGCGGGAGGACCGAACACCGGGGAGCTGTTTTTT
CASSPILAGGPNTGELFF
>TRBV14|-|TRBD1|TRBJ1-2
TGTGCCAGCAGCCGGGGACAGGCCAGCGGCTACACCTTC
CASSRGQASGYTF
>TRBV29-1|many|-|TRBJ2-2
TGCAGCGCCTCGACACCTCCCGCGAACACCGGGGAGCTGTTTTTT
CSASTPPANTGELFF
>TRBV2|many|-|TRBJ2-1
TGTGCCACGGGGGCGGTTTTTTCGGGGGAGCAGTTCTTC
CATGAVFSGEQFF
>TRBV5-1|many|-|TRBJ2-2
TGCGCCAGCAGCTTGCCCGGGGCTACAGACACCGGGGAGCTGTTTTTT
CASSLPGATDTGELFF
>TRBV27|few|-|TRBJ2-3
TGTGCCAGCAGTTTAATTGAGGGCCTTCCGGCAGATACGCAGTATTTT
CASSLIEGLPADTQYF
>TRBV12-3/TRBV12-4|-|TRBD1|TRBJ1-2
TGTGCCAGCAGCCAAGGGACCAGGGGGCTCGACTATGGCTACACCTTC
CASSQGTRGLDYGYTF
>TRBV15|many|-|TRBJ2-3
TGTGCCACCAGCAGAGATTTGGGGTCTAGCGACTATAGCACAGATACGCAGTATTTT
CATSRDLGSSDYSTDTQYF
>TRBV28|many|-|TRBJ2-1
TGTGCCAGCAGTCCGCGCGAGGGGCGGAGCGATGAGCAGTTCTTC
CASSPREGRSDEQFF
>TRBV11-1|many|-|TRBJ2-2
TGTGCCAGCGGATACATAAACACCGGGGAGCTGTTTTTT
CASGYINTGELFF
>TRBV12-3/TRBV12-4|many|-|TRBJ2-5
TGTGCCAGCAGTTTTCGAGGCCAGGGGCGAGAGACCCAGTACTTC
CASSFRGQGRETQYF
>TRBV4-3|-|TRBD2|TRBJ2-2
TGCGCCAGCAGCCAATTCGGGGGGACCGGGGAGCTGTTTTTT
CASSQFGGTGELFF
>TRBV10-3|few|-|TRBJ1-5
TGTGCCATCAGTGAACGATCGGGGGGAAGCAATCAGCCCCAGCATTTT
CAISERSGGSNQPQHF
>TRBV18|few|TRBD2|TRBJ2-7
TGTGCCAGCTCACCCGGGACGGCGGGAGTATACGAGCAGTACTTC
CASSPGTAGVYEQYF
>TRBV5-1|-|-|TRBJ2-3
TGCGCCAGCAGCTGGGAGGGGGAAGATACGCAGTATTTT
CASSWEGEDTQYF
>TRBV7-3|-|TRBD1|TRBJ1-2
TGTGCCAGCAGCCCCGGACAGGGGATCGGCTACACCTTC
CASSPGQGIGYTF
>TRBV29-1|few|TRBD2|TRBJ2-5
TGCAGCGTTGAGTTTCCTAGCGGGACCGAGACCCAGTACTTC
CSVEFPSGTETQYF
>TRBV7-2|many|TRBD1|TRBJ1-2
TGTGCCAGCAGCCGACGGGACAGCAACTATGGCTACACCTTC
CASSRRDSNYGYTF
>TRBV19|-|-|TRBJ2-3
TGTGCCAGTAGTATAGGACCCTTCACAGATACGCAGTATTTT
CASSIGPFTDTQYF
>TRBV18|-|TRBD2|TRBJ2-7
TGTGCCAGCTCACCTTACCAGAAAAGCGGGAGTAGCAACGAGCAGTACTTC
CASSPYQKSGSSNEQYF